This T cell receptor beta chain was identified in a study of cytomegalovirus exposure and HLA in healthy donors. The PCR employed 60 Vbeta primers together with 13 Jbeta primers. Libraries were prepared by immunoSEQ multiplex PCR; TCRdb keeps only in-frame clonotypes and omits some of them. This table holds 80,000 to 100,000 clones, about 81% found once. V gave up 7 bases and J gave up 4 bases; unmatched junction bases: 7. This CDR3 region has 14 residues. Germline V gives CDR1 SGHRS, CDR2 YFSETQ. The chain couples TRBV5-1 to TRBJ1-4; 7 bases line up with TRBD1. The sequence was obtained from a man between 18 and 35 years old in good health and CMV-seropositive. The specimen was PBMCs. The CDR3 nucleotides are TGCGCCAGCTCGAGGTCAGGGGGTAATGAAAAACTGTTTTTT. This codes for CASSRSGGNEKLFF.